This TCR beta chain was sequenced in a study of blood T cell repertoires in COVID-19 (dated by TCRdb to about 2020). In the study overall: Samples from collaborators originated in the United States, Italy and Spain and spanned both the acute and convalescent phases of COVID-19. The material from the prospective study consisted of cDNA or gDNA derived from T cells, B-cell-depleted T cells, or PBMCs. The dataset comprised deeply sampled blood TCRbeta repertoires from subjects exposed to, actively infected with, or recovered from COVID-19. The repertoires were released in a freely available public database meant as a resource for research on the immune response to SARS-CoV-2. The samples were drawn from the first 160 participants of the ongoing ImmuneRACE study and from 1,254 subjects provided by 6 global collaborators. A de-identified subject ID, COVID-19 status, age in years and sex were almost always included in the sample metadata. Where available, HLA class I and class II types were taken from metadata supplied by the sample provider and were not determined by assay-based typing. Broad study findings and their caveats: Clinical and demographic metadata were provided uncurated, with the amount varying by source and participant.

TCRbeta CDR3 regions were amplified from genomic DNA by means of the immunoSEQ Assay, a bias-controlled multiplex PCR. The source study handled its data this way. Nucleated cell counts per sample were estimated from amplification of reference gene primers within the assay. To quantify the absolute abundance of each unique TCRbeta CDR3 rearrangement, sequence reads were collapsed and filtered. For each sample, productive Simpson clonality was calculated as the square root of Simpson's diversity index over productive rearrangements. TCRdb mirrors the immuneACCESS table, restricted to in-frame sequences. Some clones are absent from its copies; in checked studies, under half trace to an unresolved V gene, and the reason for the others is unknown. V, J and clone size were drawn from that table, and D and trimming were deduced from the DNA. The sample records 350,000 or so clones, approximately 82% of which are singletons. Almost 3% of the sample rests with the top ten.

Collaborating institutions collected whole blood in K2EDTA tubes following their own protocols. For TCRbeta analysis, collaborators shipped samples as frozen whole blood, isolated PBMCs, or DNA extracted from either of those sample types. About this clone: Its specific antigen is unknown. Per-base qualities were not stored, and no clone one base away is much larger.

CDR1 MNHEY and CDR2 SVGAGI are derived from the germline V gene. The CDR3 starts with the cysteine, ends with the phenylalanine, and has 14 residues. Only the CDR3 part of the read is kept: 42 bases, read in frame from the first base. Unmatched junction bases come to 7, with V trimmed by 7 bases and J by 4 bases. The receptor's source is a man aged 25-45 years with active or convalescent COVID-19. Here the chain combines TRBV6-5 and TRBJ2-7, with 10 bases matching TRBD2. Input material: peripheral blood. The nucleotide sequence reads as follows: TGTGCCAGCACCCCGGGGACTAGCGCGTACGAGCAGTACTTC. It translates to CASTPGTSAYEQYF.